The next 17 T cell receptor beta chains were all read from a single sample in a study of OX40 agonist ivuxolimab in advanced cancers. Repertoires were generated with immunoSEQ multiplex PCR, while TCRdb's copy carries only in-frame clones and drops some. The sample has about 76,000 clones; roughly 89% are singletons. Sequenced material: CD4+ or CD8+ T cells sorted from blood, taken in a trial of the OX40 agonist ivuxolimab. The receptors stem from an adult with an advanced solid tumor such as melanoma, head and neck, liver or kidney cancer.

The CDR3 coding sequence is TGTGCCAGCTCACCACGGACCGGCAGCCAAGAGACCCAGTACTTC. It yields the protein CASSPRTGSQETQYF. The gene calls are TRBV18 and TRBJ2-5; D ambiguous. This CDR3 has 15 amino acids. Trimming removed 1 base from V and 1 base from J, with 10 bases in between. CDR1 KGHSH and CDR2 LQKENI come from the germline V gene.

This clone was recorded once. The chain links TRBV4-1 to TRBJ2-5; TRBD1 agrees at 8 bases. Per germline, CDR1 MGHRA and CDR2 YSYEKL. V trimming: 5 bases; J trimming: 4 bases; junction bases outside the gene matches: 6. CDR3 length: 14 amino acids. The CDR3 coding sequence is TGCGCCAGCAGCAAATTGACAGGGGTAGAGACCCAGTACTTC. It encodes CASSKLTGVETQYF.

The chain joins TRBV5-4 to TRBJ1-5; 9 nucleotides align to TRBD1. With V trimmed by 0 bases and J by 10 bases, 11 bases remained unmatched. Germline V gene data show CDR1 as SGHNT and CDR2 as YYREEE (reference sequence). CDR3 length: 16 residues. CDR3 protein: CASSLAEDRGIGPQHF. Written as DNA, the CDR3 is TGTGCCAGCAGCTTGGCCGAGGACAGGGGCATAGGACCCCAGCATTTT.

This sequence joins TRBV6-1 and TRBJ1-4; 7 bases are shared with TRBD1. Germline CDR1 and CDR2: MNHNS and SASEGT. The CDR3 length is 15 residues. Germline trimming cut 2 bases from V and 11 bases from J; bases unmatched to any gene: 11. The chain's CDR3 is CASSESLDRLEKLFF. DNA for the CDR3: TGTGCCAGCAGTGAATCCTTGGACAGGCTAGAGAAACTGTTTTTT.

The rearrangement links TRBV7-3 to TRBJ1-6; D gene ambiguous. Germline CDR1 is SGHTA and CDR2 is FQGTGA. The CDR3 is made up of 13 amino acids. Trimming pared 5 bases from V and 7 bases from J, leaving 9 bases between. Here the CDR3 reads CASSEDGNSPLHF. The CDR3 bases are TGTGCCAGCAGCGAGGACGGCAATTCACCCCTCCACTTT.

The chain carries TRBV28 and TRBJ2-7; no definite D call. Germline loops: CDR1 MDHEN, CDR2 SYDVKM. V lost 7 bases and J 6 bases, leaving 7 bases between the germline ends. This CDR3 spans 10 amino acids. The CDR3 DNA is TGTGCCAGCACCGCCCCCGAGCAGTACTTC. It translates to CASTAPEQYF.

The CDR3 loop reads CAISASGDEETQYF. The DNA for the CDR3 is TGTGCCATCAGTGCTTCAGGGGACGAGGAGACCCAGTACTTC. This chain connects TRBV10-3 to TRBJ2-5, with D possibly matching TRBD1 (6 bases). Germline V gene data show CDR1 as ENHRY and CDR2 as SYGVKD. V was trimmed by 4 bases and J by 5 bases, leaving 14 bases between them. This CDR3 contains 14 residues.

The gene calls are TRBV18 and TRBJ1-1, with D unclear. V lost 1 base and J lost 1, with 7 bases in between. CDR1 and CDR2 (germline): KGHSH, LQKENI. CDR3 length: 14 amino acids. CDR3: CASSPQETNTEAFF. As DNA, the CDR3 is TGTGCCAGCTCACCACAGGAGACGAACACTGAAGCTTTCTTT.

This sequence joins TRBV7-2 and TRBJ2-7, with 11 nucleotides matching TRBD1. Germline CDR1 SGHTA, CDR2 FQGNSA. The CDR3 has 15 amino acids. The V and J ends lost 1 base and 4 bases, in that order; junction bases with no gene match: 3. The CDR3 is CASSLVGTGGYEQYF. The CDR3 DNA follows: TGTGCCAGCAGCTTAGTGGGGACAGGGGGTTACGAGCAGTACTTC.

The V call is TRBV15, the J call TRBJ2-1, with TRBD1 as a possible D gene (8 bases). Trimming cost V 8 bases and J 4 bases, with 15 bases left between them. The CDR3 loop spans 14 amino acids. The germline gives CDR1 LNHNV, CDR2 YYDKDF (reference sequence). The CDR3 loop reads CATRTGREYNEQFF. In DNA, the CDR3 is TGTGCCACCCGGACAGGGAGGGAATACAATGAGCAGTTCTTC. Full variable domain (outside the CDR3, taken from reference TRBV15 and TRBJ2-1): DAMVIQNPRYQVTQFGKPVTLSCSQTLNHNVMYWYQQKSSQAPKLLFHYYDKDFNNEADTPDNFQSRRPNTSFCFLDIRSPGLGDTAMYLCATRTGREYNEQFFGPGTRLTVL.

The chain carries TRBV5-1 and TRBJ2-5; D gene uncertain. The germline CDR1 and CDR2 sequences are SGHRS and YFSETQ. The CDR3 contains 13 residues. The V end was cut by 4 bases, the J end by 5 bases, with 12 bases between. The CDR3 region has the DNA TGCGCCAGCAGCCTATCATCGCAGGAGACCCAGTACTTC. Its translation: CASSLSSQETQYF.

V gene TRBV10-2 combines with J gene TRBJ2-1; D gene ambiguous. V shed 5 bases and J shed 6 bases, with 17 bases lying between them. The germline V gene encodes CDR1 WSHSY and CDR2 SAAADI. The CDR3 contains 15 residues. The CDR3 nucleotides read TGCGCCAGCAGTCCCGACATGAACATAGGCAATGAGCAGTTCTTC. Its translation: CASSPDMNIGNEQFF.

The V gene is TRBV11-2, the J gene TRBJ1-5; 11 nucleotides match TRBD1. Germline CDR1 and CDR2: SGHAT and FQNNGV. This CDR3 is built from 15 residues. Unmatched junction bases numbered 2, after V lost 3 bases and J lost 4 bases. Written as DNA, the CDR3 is TGTGCCAGCAGCTTTGGGACAGGGGGAAATCAGCCCCAGCATTTT. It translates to CASSFGTGGNQPQHF.

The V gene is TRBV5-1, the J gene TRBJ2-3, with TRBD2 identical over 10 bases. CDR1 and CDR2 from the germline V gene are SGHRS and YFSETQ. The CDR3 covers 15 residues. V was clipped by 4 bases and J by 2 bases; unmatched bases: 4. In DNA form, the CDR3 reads TGCGCCAGCAGCACTAGCGGGGCCCCCACAGATACGCAGTATTTT. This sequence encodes CASSTSGAPTDTQYF.

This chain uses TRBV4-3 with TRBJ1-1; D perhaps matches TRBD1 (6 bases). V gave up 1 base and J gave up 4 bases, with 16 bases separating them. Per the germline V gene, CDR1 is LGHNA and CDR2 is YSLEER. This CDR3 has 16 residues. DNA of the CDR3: TGCGCCAGCAGCCAAGCCCTCATGAACAGGGTCACTGAAGCTTTCTTT. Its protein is CASSQALMNRVTEAFF.

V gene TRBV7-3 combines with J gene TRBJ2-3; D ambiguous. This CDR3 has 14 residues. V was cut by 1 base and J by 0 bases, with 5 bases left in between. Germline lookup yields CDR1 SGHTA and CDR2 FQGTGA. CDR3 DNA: TGTGCCAGCAGCTTAAGCGGCAGCACAGATACGCAGTATTTT. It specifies CASSLSGSTDTQYF.

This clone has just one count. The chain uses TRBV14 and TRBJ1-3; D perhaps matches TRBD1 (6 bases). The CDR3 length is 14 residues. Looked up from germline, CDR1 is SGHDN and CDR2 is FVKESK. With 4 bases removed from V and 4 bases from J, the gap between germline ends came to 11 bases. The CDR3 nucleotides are TGTGCCAGCAGCCGACAGGATCCCGGAAACACCATATATTTT. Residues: CASSRQDPGNTIYF.